The following is a TCR beta chain sequence with its context. Its antigen remains unidentified. The data stem from a study of T cell responses to AZD1222 COVID-19 vaccine. Notes on the study in general: Reportedly, close to half of spike-specific TCRs are directed against unmutated variant regions. Repertoires in all cases were sampled only once the peak T cell response had passed.

CDR1 SGHVS and CDR2 FQNEAQ come from the germline V gene. CDR3 length: 15 amino acids. Trimming removed 3 bases from V and 4 bases from J, with 10 bases in between. This table comes from immunoSEQ multiplex PCR, and its TCRdb copy is limited to in-frame clones, with some not included. This sample carries roughly 99,000 clones, about 90% of them seen once, and the ten largest clones take 4.5% to 6%. V usage is TRBV7-8 and J usage is TRBJ1-6; no reliable D call. The sample in question was peripheral blood, obtained 28 days after the second AZD1222 dose. This sequence originates from an adult who received the AZD1222 COVID-19 vaccine. This chain's CDR3 is CASSFETGYNSPLHF. The CDR3 nucleotides read TGTGCCAGCAGCTTCGAGACGGGTTATAATTCACCCCTCCACTTT. The whole variable domain, filled in from reference TRBV7-8 and TRBJ1-6, reads GAGVSQSPRYKVAKRGQDVALRCDPISGHVSLFWYQQALGQGPEFLTYFQNEAQLDKSGLPSDRFFAERPEGSVSTLKIQRTQQEDSAVYLCASSFETGYNSPLHFGNGTRLTVT.